This is a list of T cell receptor beta chains from one sample in a study of T cell changes during pregnancy in multiple sclerosis. Data came from immunoSEQ multiplex PCR; TCRdb stores just in-frame clones and leaves some out. In the table there are 75,000 to 95,000 clones, less than 95% of which are singletons. The material sequenced was peripheral blood, taken before pregnancy. The receptors here all came from a female donor with multiple sclerosis, enrolled in a pregnancy study. Each CDR3 is given with its conserved first and last residue. D genes are given only for firm matches. Where a row states a size, it is once, few, many or the class of an expanded clone; other rows omit it.

j_call,clone_size,v_call,d_call,cdr3_length,cdr3_aa,cdr3_nt
TRBJ2-7,-,TRBV7-9,-,11,CASSFGGEQYF,TGTGCCAGCAGCTTCGGGGGCGAGCAGTACTTC
TRBJ2-7,-,TRBV2,TRBD1,17,CASIALTGGISPYEQYF,TGTGCCAGCATCGCACTTACAGGGGGCATTTCTCCCTACGAGCAGTACTTC
TRBJ1-6,-,TRBV9,TRBD1,17,CASSTTGPRGKNSPLHF,TGTGCCAGCAGCACGACAGGGCCTCGGGGAAAGAATTCACCCCTCCACTTT
TRBJ1-5,-,TRBV7-9,-,14,CASSSGLLNQPQHF,TGTGCCAGCAGTTCTGGGCTCCTCAATCAGCCCCAGCATTTT
TRBJ2-7,-,TRBV9,TRBD1,15,CASSLSGTGIYEQYF,TGTGCCAGCAGCTTATCGGGGACAGGGATCTACGAGCAGTACTTC
TRBJ1-1,-,TRBV19,-,14,CASTDSAQSTEAFF,TGTGCCAGTACCGACAGCGCCCAGAGCACTGAAGCTTTCTTT
TRBJ1-1,-,TRBV4-3,TRBD1,14,CASSVQGMNTEAFF,TGCGCCAGCAGCGTACAGGGGATGAACACTGAAGCTTTCTTT
TRBJ2-7,once,TRBV4-3,TRBD1,14,CASSPGTEFYEQYF,TGCGCCAGCAGCCCCGGGACAGAGTTTTACGAGCAGTACTTC
TRBJ1-4,-,TRBV25-1,-,13,CASSPHWGGGLFF,TGTGCCAGCAGTCCTCACTGGGGAGGGGGACTGTTTTTT
TRBJ2-2,-,TRBV5-1,TRBD2,15,CASSPRGGNTGELFF,TGCGCCAGCAGCCCCCGCGGGGGGAACACCGGGGAGCTGTTTTTT
TRBJ2-1,-,TRBV19,-,16,CASSIQTEDSYNEQFF,TGTGCCAGTAGTATTCAGACAGAGGACTCCTACAATGAGCAGTTCTTC
TRBJ2-5,few,TRBV4-1,-,13,CASSQALIQTQYF,TGCGCCAGCAGCCAAGCTCTAATACAGACCCAGTACTTC
TRBJ2-7,-,TRBV18,TRBD1,14,CASSPLQQTGAQDF,TGTGCCAGCTCACCACTTCAGCAAACAGGGGCCCAGGACTTC
TRBJ2-3,-,TRBV19,TRBD2,14,CASSSSGSADTQYF,TGTGCCAGTAGTTCTAGCGGGAGTGCAGATACGCAGTATTTT
TRBJ2-7,once,TRBV7-9,-,15,CASSYYLGRDYEQYF,TGTGCCAGCAGCTACTATTTGGGGAGAGACTACGAGCAGTACTTC
TRBJ1-4,-,TRBV27,TRBD1,16,CASSFDRGQTNEKLFF,TGTGCCAGCAGTTTCGACAGGGGGCAGACTAATGAAAAACTGTTTTTT
TRBJ2-2,few,TRBV5-1,-,14,CASSSGVITGELFF,TGCGCCAGCAGCTCCGGGGTGATAACCGGGGAGCTGTTTTTT
TRBJ2-6,-,TRBV14,-,15,CASSHGASGANVLTF,TGTGCCAGCAGCCATGGAGCCTCTGGGGCCAACGTCCTGACTTTC
TRBJ2-5,-,TRBV7-9,-,15,CASRSSRSSEETQYF,TGTGCCAGCAGATCCTCCAGGTCTAGCGAGGAGACCCAGTACTTC
TRBJ2-7,-,TRBV7-9,TRBD1,18,CASSSFNPGQGRSYEQYF,TGTGCCAGCAGCTCCTTCAATCCAGGACAGGGGAGGTCCTACGAGCAGTACTTC
TRBJ1-1,-,TRBV28,TRBD1,14,CASSADRVATEAFF,TGTGCCAGCAGTGCGGACAGGGTAGCCACTGAAGCTTTCTTT
TRBJ2-1,-,TRBV7-3,TRBD1,18,CASSLTGGARGQDNEQFF,TGTGCCAGCAGCTTAACGGGGGGCGCCAGGGGGCAAGATAATGAGCAGTTCTTC
TRBJ2-4,-,TRBV11-2,-,17,CASSPTRGPLAKNIQYF,TGTGCCAGCAGCCCTACTAGAGGTCCGCTAGCCAAAAACATTCAGTACTTC
TRBJ1-4,-,TRBV28,-,16,CASSFGSSLGNEKLFF,TGTGCCAGCAGTTTCGGGTCTTCGTTAGGTAATGAAAAACTGTTTTTT
TRBJ2-6,-,TRBV7-8,-,14,CASSTAAGANVLTF,TGTGCCAGCAGCACCGCAGCTGGGGCCAACGTCCTGACTTTC
TRBJ1-1,-,TRBV28,TRBD1,14,CASSTPRTGAEAFF,TGTGCCAGCAGTACGCCGAGGACAGGGGCTGAAGCTTTCTTT
TRBJ1-5,-,TRBV7-8,TRBD1,13,CASSSTGNQPQHF,TGTGCCAGCAGCTCGACAGGGAATCAGCCCCAGCATTTT
TRBJ2-7,-,TRBV6-1,TRBD2,15,CASSGEGLTAYEQYF,TGTGCCAGCAGTGGGGAGGGGTTAACAGCCTACGAGCAGTACTTC
TRBJ1-2,-,TRBV4-1,TRBD1,15,CASSQAGQGNYGYTF,TGCGCCAGCAGCCAAGCAGGACAGGGTAACTATGGCTACACCTTC
TRBJ2-3,-,TRBV7-3,-,15,CASSLGSKGADTQYF,TGTGCCAGCAGCTTAGGGTCCAAGGGGGCAGATACGCAGTATTTT
TRBJ1-2,once,TRBV5-1,TRBD1,14,CASSLGTGKYGYTF,TGCGCCAGCAGCTTGGGGACAGGGAAATATGGCTACACCTTC
TRBJ1-2,-,TRBV20-1,-,11,CSAGALYGYTF,TGCAGTGCCGGAGCCCTCTATGGCTACACCTTC
TRBJ1-6,-,TRBV25-1,TRBD1,15,CASSPPTGVGSPLHF,TGTGCCAGCAGCCCGCCGACAGGGGTAGGTTCACCCCTCCACTTT
TRBJ1-1,-,TRBV9,-,15,CASSPRGTVNTEAFF,TGTGCCAGCAGCCCCAGGGGCACAGTAAACACTGAAGCTTTCTTT
TRBJ2-5,once,TRBV30,TRBD2,14,CAWSPQREAETQYF,TGTGCCTGGAGCCCCCAGCGGGAGGCCGAGACCCAGTACTTC
TRBJ2-2,once,TRBV6-6,-,13,CASSFSMTGELFF,TGTGCCAGCAGTTTCTCTATGACCGGGGAGCTGTTTTTT
TRBJ2-7,-,TRBV2,TRBD2,15,CASSKSGEPSYEQYF,TGTGCCAGCAGTAAGAGCGGGGAGCCTTCCTACGAGCAGTACTTC
TRBJ1-1,-,TRBV5-1,-,13,CASSLDRWTEAFF,TGCGCCAGCAGCTTGGACAGGTGGACTGAAGCTTTCTTT
TRBJ2-7,-,TRBV7-2,TRBD2,14,CASSLLRLAGEQYF,TGTGCCAGCAGCTTACTTAGACTAGCCGGCGAGCAGTACTTC
TRBJ2-1,-,TRBV5-4,TRBD1,15,CASSLGTGGNNEQFF,TGTGCCAGCAGCTTGGGGACAGGGGGGAACAATGAGCAGTTCTTC
TRBJ1-1,-,TRBV7-6,-,16,CASSRVRALGFAEAFF,TGTGCCAGCAGTCGGGTAAGAGCCCTCGGATTTGCTGAAGCTTTCTTT
TRBJ2-6,-,TRBV9,-,15,CASSVEGPGANVLTF,TGTGCCAGCAGCGTAGAGGGGCCTGGGGCCAACGTCCTGACTTTC
TRBJ2-7,-,TRBV7-2,TRBD2,18,CASSPARRGLAGSYEQYF,TGTGCCAGCAGCCCAGCCCGCAGAGGACTAGCGGGGTCCTACGAGCAGTACTTC
TRBJ1-1,once,TRBV13,-,14,CASSLGDRGTEAFF,TGTGCCAGCAGCTTAGGAGATAGGGGCACTGAAGCTTTCTTT
TRBJ1-2,-,TRBV28,TRBD1,14,CASSYSGQGRGYTF,TGTGCCAGCAGCTATTCCGGACAGGGGAGAGGCTACACCTTC
TRBJ2-1,once,TRBV29-1,-,13,CSVLRLGAAEQFF,TGCAGCGTTCTCCGTCTGGGGGCCGCGGAGCAGTTCTTC
TRBJ1-5,-,TRBV2,TRBD1,17,CASSDPGQADSNQPQHF,TGTGCCAGCAGTGATCCGGGACAGGCGGATAGCAATCAGCCCCAGCATTTT
TRBJ1-2,-,TRBV5-1,TRBD1,17,CASSTYPGQGSNYGYTF,TGCGCCAGCAGCACATATCCGGGACAGGGGAGTAACTATGGCTACACCTTC
TRBJ1-3,-,TRBV18,TRBD1,14,CASSVDRTGNTIYF,TGTGCCAGCTCGGTGGACAGGACTGGAAACACCATATATTTT
TRBJ1-2,few,TRBV2,TRBD1,14,CASSHRGANYGYTF,TGTGCCAGCAGTCACAGGGGAGCTAACTATGGCTACACCTTC
TRBJ1-1,-,TRBV25-1,-,17,CASSEMGRGKRDTEAFF,TGTGCCAGCAGTGAAATGGGCAGGGGTAAGAGGGACACTGAAGCTTTCTTT